This TCR beta chain came from a study of T cell repertoires in cytomegalovirus infection. Study in general: The public TCR beta signatures pointed to both CMV infection and matching HLA type.

The CDR3 extends over 15 amino acids. V shed 0 bases and J 5 bases; nucleotides not matched to a gene: 10. Germline CDR1 DFQATT, CDR2 SNEGSKA (reference sequence). TCRdb used MiXCR to reprocess the reads, holding one entry per CDR3 protein. The sample holds 150,000 to 200,000 distinct CDR3 sequences, approximately 28% seen once. A few counts support this clonotype. Its antigen is unidentified. Findings of the study overall: HLA-C-restricted TCR beta clonotypes specific for CMV led the ex vivo response.

This clonotype was sampled from a human donor in good health (CMV status not recorded). Some clones in this sample may be carry-over from other donors' samples. The specimen was PBMCs. The chain couples TRBV20-1 to TRBJ2-7; TRBD2 aligns across 7 bases. For the CDR3, the DNA is TGCAGTGCTAGAGATCTACGAGTAGCGGGCCACGAGCAGTACTTC. This translates into CSARDLRVAGHEQYF.